The 18 T cell receptor beta chains reported below all come from one sample, sequenced in a study of T cell repertoires in cytomegalovirus infection. In TCRdb, the reads were re-called with MiXCR into one record per CDR3 protein. Altogether approximately 250,000 distinct CDR3 sequences are present, 9% to 15% being singletons, with the ten largest covering 1.5% to 2%. Sequenced: PBMCs. The source is a human donor in good health (CMV status not recorded). Some clones in this sample may be carry-over from other donors' samples.

Ten or more counts support this clonotype. The V and J genes are TRBV7-2 and TRBJ2-2; no clear D gene. Trimming pared 3 bases from V and 4 bases from J, leaving 12 bases between. Looked up from germline, CDR1 is SGHTA and CDR2 is FQGNSA. The CDR3 loop spans 15 amino acids. DNA of the CDR3: TGTGCCAGCAGCTTTTCCGACGGAAGCACCGGGGAGCTGTTTTTT. As protein: CASSFSDGSTGELFF.

This clonotype has only a few counts. The chain's CDR3 is CASSTGQGDTGELFF. CDR3 sequence (DNA): TGTGCCAGTAGTACCGGACAGGGTGACACCGGGGAGCTGTTTTTT. The chain recombines TRBV19 with TRBJ2-2; 8 bases agree with TRBD1. Germline V gene data show CDR1 as LNHDA and CDR2 as SQIVND (reference sequence). J was trimmed by 3 bases and V by 4 bases; bases with no gene match: 4. The CDR3 has 15 residues.

This clonotype was recorded a few times. CDR3: CASSYNGGQGDQYF. The DNA for the CDR3 is TGTGCCAGCAGTTATAACGGGGGCCAGGGCGACCAGTACTTC. This chain connects TRBV6-2 or TRBV6-3 to TRBJ2-5, with D possibly being TRBD1 or TRBD2 (6 bases each). This CDR3 comprises 14 residues. Per germline, CDR1 MNHEY and CDR2 SVGEGT. The V end lost 3 bases, the J end lost 10 bases, and 18 bases lay between the germline ends.

In this sample, this clonotype turned up many times. V and J are TRBV7-8 and TRBJ2-3; 11 nucleotides agree with TRBD2. The ends lost 1 base at V and 3 bases at J; junction bases unmatched: 9. This CDR3 comprises 18 residues. Germline CDR1 reads SGHVS; CDR2 reads FQNEAQ. CDR3 sequence: CASSLEGELAGGTDTQYF. In DNA form, the CDR3 reads TGTGCCAGCAGCTTAGAGGGGGAGCTAGCGGGGGGTACAGATACGCAGTATTTT.

In this sample, this clonotype turned up many times. The chain couples TRBV27 to TRBJ2-6, with D perhaps TRBD1 (6 bases). V lost 1 base, J lost 3 bases, and 10 bases lay in between. The length of the CDR3 is 16 residues. The germline V gene has CDR1 MNHEY and CDR2 SMNVEV (reference sequence). CDR3 sequence reads: CASSLYRVDGANVLTF. Written as DNA, the CDR3 is TGTGCCAGCAGTTTATACAGGGTAGATGGGGCCAACGTCCTGACTTTC.

This clonotype came up a few times. The chain employs TRBV29-1 and TRBJ2-3; D is unclear. Germline V gene data show CDR1 as SQVTM and CDR2 as ANQGSEA. This CDR3 has 12 amino acids. V lost 0 bases and J 8 bases, leaving 9 bases between the germline ends. CDR3 residues: CSVEDPKSTQYF. The CDR3 DNA is TGCAGCGTTGAAGATCCGAAAAGTACGCAGTATTTT.

This clonotype was observed at least ten times. This sequence joins TRBV25-1 and TRBJ2-6; D is perhaps TRBD1 (5 bases). The germline CDR1 and CDR2 sequences are MGHDK and SYGVNS. The CDR3 has 16 residues. Trimming left V 3 bases short and J 8 bases short, with 17 bases between. In DNA form, the CDR3 reads TGTGCCAGCAGTGATCAAACGGCGCAGGGTACCAACGTCCTGACTTTC. It translates to CASSDQTAQGTNVLTF.

CDR3 residues: CASRGTGVYEQYF. CDR3 nucleotides: TGTGCCAGCAGGGGGACAGGGGTCTACGAGCAGTACTTC. The rearrangement joins TRBV2 to TRBJ2-7; 10 bases are a match to TRBD1. The trim removed 6 bases at V and 3 bases at J, leaving 2 bases unmatched. The germline V gene has CDR1 SNHLY and CDR2 FYNNEI. The CDR3 spans 13 residues.

This clonotype was picked up many times. This sequence joins TRBV7-6 and TRBJ1-4, with a possible D match to TRBD1 (5 bases). The V gene's germline CDR1 is SGHVS and CDR2 FNYEAQ. V lost 5 bases to trimming and J lost 0 bases, with 13 bases between them. This CDR3 is built from 16 residues. CDR3 in DNA: TGTGCCAGCAGCCCGCGACAGTCAGCAACTAATGAAAAACTGTTTTTT. Translated, it gives CASSPRQSATNEKLFF.

This clonotype was seen repeatedly, ten times or more. The CDR3 DNA follows: TGTGCCAGCAGCTTTGGGGGGCAAGACCAGCCCCAGCATTTT. This translates into CASSFGGQDQPQHF. This chain joins TRBV7-2 and TRBJ1-5, with D possibly matching TRBD1 (6 bases). CDR3 length: 14 amino acids. Germline V gene lookup returns CDR1 SGHTA and CDR2 FQGNSA. With 3 bases removed from V and 7 bases from J, the gap between germline ends came to 13 bases. The variable domain in full, with the rest retrieved from reference TRBV7-2 and TRBJ1-5, is GAGVSQSPSNKVTEKGKDVELRCDPISGHTALYWYRQSLGQGLEFLIYFQGNSAPDKSGLPSDRFSAERTGGSVSTLTIQRTQQEDSAVYLCASSFGGQDQPQHFGDGTRLSIL.

This clonotype was seen a few times. This may come from a read error, since a much larger clone is one base off. The V call is TRBV28, the J call TRBJ2-6; tentative D call: TRBD1 (6 bases). The CDR3 has 16 residues. CDR1 and CDR2 (germline): MDHEN, SYDVKM. Trimming pared 7 bases from V and 2 bases from J, leaving 15 bases between. The CDR3 DNA reads as TGTGCCAGCATCCCGATGGGGGCGACTGGGGCCAACGTCCTGACTTTC. Translating gives CASIPMGATGANVLTF.

The rearrangement joins TRBV12-3 or TRBV12-4 to TRBJ1-1, with 7 bases matching TRBD1. J lost 7 bases, V lost 5 bases, and 7 bases had no gene match. The CDR3 runs 13 residues. The CDR3 reads CASSLMTGHEAFF. The CDR3 DNA reads as TGTGCCAGCAGTCTAATGACAGGGCATGAAGCTTTCTTT.

This chain connects TRBV7-2 to TRBJ1-6; possibly TRBD1 for D (6 bases). CDR1 SGHTA and CDR2 FQGNSA come from the germline V gene. V dropped 3 bases and J dropped 7 bases, with 19 bases sitting between them. This CDR3 is built from 17 residues. The CDR3 sequence: CASSFGPRYRENSPLHF. CDR3 DNA: TGTGCCAGCAGCTTCGGACCTCGGTACAGGGAAAATTCACCCCTCCACTTT. Combining the CDR3 with reference TRBV7-2 and TRBJ1-6 gives the whole variable domain GAGVSQSPSNKVTEKGKDVELRCDPISGHTALYWYRQSLGQGLEFLIYFQGNSAPDKSGLPSDRFSAERTGGSVSTLTIQRTQQEDSAVYLCASSFGPRYRENSPLHFGNGTRLTVT.

The chain employs TRBV29-1 and TRBJ1-1; D is possibly TRBD1 (6 bases). CDR3 length equals 13 residues. V lost 6 bases to trimming and J lost 5 bases, with 16 bases between them. The germline CDR1 and CDR2 sequences are SQVTM and ANQGSEA. This chain's CDR3 is CSVSTGRGTEAFF. In DNA, the CDR3 is TGCAGCGTATCGACAGGTCGGGGAACTGAAGCTTTCTTT.

This clonotype was observed a handful of times. This chain connects TRBV9 to TRBJ2-4, with D hard to call. CDR1 is SGDLS, CDR2 YYNGEE, per germline. The CDR3 extends over 15 amino acids. Trimming took off 4 bases at V and 9 bases at J, with 20 bases between the two ends. The CDR3 nucleotides read TGTGCCAGCAGCACCATCCCGGACCGTTTCGGCATTCAGTACTTC. This translates into CASSTIPDRFGIQYF.

This clonotype was seen a handful of times. The chain recombines TRBV9 with TRBJ2-5; D possibly corresponds to TRBD2 (5 bases). CDR1 and CDR2 (germline): SGDLS, YYNGEE. There are 13 residues in the CDR3. The V gene lost 1 base and the J gene lost 5 bases, with 9 bases spanning the gap. The CDR3 spells CASSVITGETQYF. The CDR3 bases are TGTGCCAGCAGCGTAATAACGGGGGAGACCCAGTACTTC. The full variable domain, in which reference TRBV9 and TRBJ2-5 provide the parts outside the CDR3, is DSGVTQTPKHLITATGQRVTLRCSPRSGDLSVYWYQQSLDQGLQFLIQYYNGEERAKGNILERFSAQQFPDLHSELNLSSLELGDSALYFCASSVITGETQYFGPGTRLLVL.

This clonotype was detected many times. The V and J genes are TRBV5-4 and TRBJ2-1; D might be TRBD1 or TRBD2, each matching 6 bases. Germline CDR1 and CDR2: SGHNT and YYREEE (reference sequence). The CDR3 loop spans 15 amino acids. Trimming took 4 bases from V and 0 from J, leaving 11 bases between them. CDR3 coding DNA: TGTGCCAGCAGCCCGGAGGGGGTCTCCTACAATGAGCAGTTCTTC. Amino acid sequence: CASSPEGVSYNEQFF.

The chain is built from TRBV25-1 and TRBJ2-7; 9 bases fit TRBD1. This CDR3 region has 14 residues. Germline V gene sequence: CDR1 MGHDK, CDR2 SYGVNS. The trim removed 6 bases at V and 5 bases at J, leaving 8 bases unmatched. This CDR3 reads CASSITGGPDEQYF. In DNA form, the CDR3 reads TGTGCCAGCAGCATTACAGGGGGCCCCGACGAGCAGTACTTC.